A selection of T cell receptor beta chains follows, all from one sample in a study of long-term antiretroviral therapy in people with HIV. The assay was immunoSEQ multiplex PCR, and TCRdb's table has in-frame clones only and misses some. The table has some 12,000 clones, approximately 90% seen once; the top ten hold 15% to 25%. The sequencing here drew on unsorted PBMCs, taken 0.2 years before starting antiretroviral therapy. These receptors came from a woman in her 40s with HIV. Each CDR3 is given without its conserved first and last residue. The order of the fields is J gene, V gene, D gene, CDR3 protein. A D gene is named only where the DNA matches it firmly.

J gene: TRBJ1-3
V gene: TRBV21-1
D gene: .
CDR3 protein: ASSSVFRWSGNTIY

J gene: TRBJ1-1
V gene: TRBV7-9
D gene: TRBD1
CDR3 protein: ASSLGQGVGTEAF

J gene: TRBJ2-3
V gene: TRBV7-8
D gene: TRBD2
CDR3 protein: ASSPGTSGGLTDTQY

J gene: TRBJ2-1
V gene: TRBV9
D gene: .
CDR3 protein: ASSVYSGSEQF

J gene: TRBJ2-7
V gene: TRBV11-2
D gene: .
CDR3 protein: ASSLAGIVDEQY

J gene: TRBJ2-1
V gene: TRBV30
D gene: TRBD2
CDR3 protein: AWSVYSGGANEQF

J gene: TRBJ1-2
V gene: TRBV6-5
D gene: .
CDR3 protein: ASRSDGPDGYT

J gene: TRBJ1-2
V gene: TRBV6-1
D gene: .
CDR3 protein: ASSERQYASPYGYT

J gene: TRBJ2-5
V gene: TRBV29-1
D gene: TRBD1
CDR3 protein: SVEDGGQEQETQY

J gene: TRBJ2-1
V gene: TRBV25-1
D gene: .
CDR3 protein: ASRQGGQNEQF

J gene: TRBJ1-4
V gene: TRBV27
D gene: .
CDR3 protein: ASSLSWTTNEKLF

J gene: TRBJ1-2
V gene: TRBV9
D gene: TRBD1
CDR3 protein: ASSAAGTGGVVNYGYT

J gene: TRBJ1-4
V gene: TRBV4-1
D gene: TRBD1
CDR3 protein: ASSESPGQWNEKLF

J gene: TRBJ1-6
V gene: TRBV18
D gene: TRBD1
CDR3 protein: ASSLNPGTGRSPLH

J gene: TRBJ1-2
V gene: TRBV4-3
D gene: TRBD1
CDR3 protein: ASSQGQGSNYGYT

J gene: TRBJ2-7
V gene: TRBV13
D gene: .
CDR3 protein: ASSQRAGSSYEQY

J gene: TRBJ1-4
V gene: TRBV5-6
D gene: .
CDR3 protein: ASSLDGGAYEKLF

J gene: TRBJ1-3
V gene: TRBV10-3
D gene: TRBD1
CDR3 protein: AISDRVYQGASGNTIY

J gene: TRBJ1-1
V gene: TRBV2
D gene: .
CDR3 protein: ASMGERNTEAF

J gene: TRBJ2-7
V gene: TRBV28
D gene: TRBD1
CDR3 protein: ASSFLPGQGAKEQY

J gene: TRBJ1-2
V gene: TRBV30
D gene: TRBD1
CDR3 protein: AWRVGTGVHGYT

J gene: TRBJ2-5
V gene: TRBV13
D gene: .
CDR3 protein: ASSSNTGAGLQETQY

J gene: TRBJ1-2
V gene: TRBV2
D gene: TRBD1
CDR3 protein: ASSPGQGVGYT

J gene: TRBJ1-1
V gene: TRBV9
D gene: .
CDR3 protein: ASSVAPGRTEAF

J gene: TRBJ1-1
V gene: TRBV19
D gene: .
CDR3 protein: ASSIEGGGLAF

J gene: TRBJ1-2
V gene: TRBV7-3
D gene: TRBD1
CDR3 protein: ASSLTPGTGYGYT

J gene: TRBJ1-2
V gene: TRBV29-1
D gene: .
CDR3 protein: SSAPGGYYGYT

J gene: TRBJ1-2
V gene: TRBV2
D gene: TRBD1
CDR3 protein: ASSVAGTDNYGYT

J gene: TRBJ2-1
V gene: TRBV2
D gene: .
CDR3 protein: ASSEQPRYNEQF